This T cell receptor beta chain was identified in a study of cytomegalovirus exposure and HLA in healthy donors. Profiled with immunoSEQ multiplex PCR; TCRdb holds only in-frame clones, not every one. Among 220,000 or so clones, 75% to 90% were seen once, and the ten largest hold 4.5% to 7%. This clone was picked up a small number of times. Its antigen is unknown. Other DNA sequences in the same sample also yield this CDR3. Broader study findings: The study designated fewer than 200 TCR beta chains cytomegalovirus-associated. It was reported that the classifier diagnosed cytomegalovirus status with high specificity and sensitivity in both the original and validation cohorts.

The receptor comes from a woman younger than 30 in good health and CMV-seronegative. Sequencing was done on a sample of PBMCs.

The CDR3 DNA reads TGTGCCAGCAGCTTGACCCACAATCAGCCCCAGCATTTT. Residues: CASSLTHNQPQHF. V gene TRBV11-2 combines with J gene TRBJ1-5; no definite D call. Between the trimmed V and J ends, which lost 3 bases and 3 bases, there was a span of 6 bases. CDR3 length: 13 residues. CDR1 SGHAT and CDR2 FQNNGV come from the germline V gene.